This T cell receptor (beta chain) was recovered during a study of naive and memory T cell subsets. Germline loops: CDR1 SGHTA, CDR2 FQGNSA. The CDR3 is 15 residues long. V was pared by 4 bases and J by 4 bases, with 6 bases of the junction left unmatched. This clonotype was seen repeatedly, ten times or more. Four PCR rounds used nested alpha and beta constant region primers plus the SP2 primer. Via MiXCR, TCRdb re-called the UMI-ligation and nested PCR reads, giving one row per CDR3 protein. The sample contains 40,000 or so distinct CDR3 sequences, 11% of which appear only once. Treatment specified: skin biopsy from PPD injection site in Mantoux-positive individual. The library had UMIs added by 3' ligation of an oligonucleotide to TCR cDNA. Biopsied sites were PPD injections in people with a positive Mantoux test. Input was about 1 to 1,100 ng of DNase-treated total RNA without cell sorting.

Specimen: skin, collected from a tuberculin skin test site. This sequence joins TRBV7-2 and TRBJ2-1, with 8 positions matching TRBD2. The receptor comes from an adult in good health. CDR3 amino acids: CASSYPRGGYNEQFF. The CDR3 nucleotides read TGTGCCAGCAGCTACCCCCGGGGGGGATACAATGAGCAGTTCTTC.